This TCR beta chain emerged from a study of T cells after yellow fever vaccination. Turning to the study itself: When fractions had low cell numbers, they were prepared with SMART-Seq v4 Ultra Low Input.

Study observations and caveats: Reappearing after the booster were most of the clones from primary vaccination (96% CD4, 88% CD8). Just a small share of clonotypes turned up in the CD4 compartment as well as the CD8 compartment.

V lost 0 bases to trimming and J lost 2 bases, with 9 bases between them. This CDR3 spans 15 amino acids. CDR1 is LGHNA and CDR2 is YSLEER in the germline V gene. Template switching by 5'RACE produced TCR cDNA, adding a universal primer site and UMIs. TCRdb processed the 5' RACE reads anew with MiXCR; each CDR3 protein has one entry. This sample has about 550,000 distinct CDR3 sequences; 19% occur once, and the top ten carry roughly an eighth. Concerning this clonotype: Its matching antigen is unknown.

The sample here was PBMCs, taken 15 days after the yellow fever booster vaccination. The TCR originated in a man aged 30 to 39 who received the YFV17D yellow fever vaccine. The rearrangement uses TRBV4-3 and TRBJ2-3, with D possibly matching TRBD1 (5 bases). CDR3 loop: CASSQDGASTDTQYF. The CDR3 DNA sequence: TGCGCCAGCAGCCAAGATGGGGCCTCCACAGATACGCAGTATTTT.